The 27 T cell receptor beta chains reported below all come from one sample, sequenced in a study of blood T cell repertoires in COVID-19. Data came from immunoSEQ multiplex PCR; TCRdb stores just in-frame clones and leaves some out. This sample yields over 80,000 clones, of which 75% to 90% are seen a single time; approximately 1.2% belongs to the top ten. What was sequenced was peripheral blood. The receptors were sampled from a man aged 80 or over with active or convalescent COVID-19.

The rearrangement uses TRBV4-2 and TRBJ2-7; 8 bases are a match to TRBD2. Trimming removed 4 bases from V and 6 bases from J; junction bases left unmatched: 11. In germline, CDR1 is LGHNA, CDR2 YNFKEQ. The CDR3 extends over 15 amino acids. CDR3 bases: TGTGCCAGCAGCCCAAGGGCGGGGGGCTTGGGCGAGCAGTACTTC. Its translation: CASSPRAGGLGEQYF.

This rearrangement joins TRBV6-6 to TRBJ1-2; TRBD1 aligns across 7 bases. The length of the CDR3 is 14 residues. The V gene end was trimmed by 7 bases and the J gene end by 6 bases; junction bases not matched to a gene: 11. Germline lookup yields CDR1 MNHNY and CDR2 SVGAGI (reference sequence). The CDR3 reads CASKAGGGVHGYTF. The CDR3 nucleotides are TGTGCCAGCAAGGCGGGAGGGGGCGTTCATGGCTACACCTTC.

The gene calls are TRBV11-2 and TRBJ1-6, with D possibly being TRBD1 (5 bases). In germline, CDR1 is SGHAT, CDR2 FQNNGV. V shed 3 bases and J shed 6 bases, with 9 bases lying between them. CDR3 length: 14 residues. For the CDR3, the DNA is TGTGCCAGCAGCTTCGTCGGGGGTAATTCACCCCTCCACTTT. This codes for CASSFVGGNSPLHF.

The rearrangement links TRBV10-3 to TRBJ2-3; D unresolved. The germline CDR1 and CDR2 sequences are ENHRY and SYGVKD. The CDR3 runs to 18 residues. Trimming removed 0 bases at V and 0 bases at J, with 16 bases between. The CDR3 bases are TGTGCCATCAGTGAGTCACAGATAGTTTTCAGTAGCACAGATACGCAGTATTTT. Residues: CAISESQIVFSSTDTQYF.

This clone has just one count. CDR3 region: CASSEVRDSPLHF. For the CDR3, the DNA is TGTGCCAGCAGTGAAGTCAGGGATTCACCCCTCCACTTT. The J gene is TRBJ1-6, the V gene TRBV6-1; possible D gene TRBD1, 5 bases. Germline loops: CDR1 MNHNS, CDR2 SASEGT. V lost 1 base and J lost 8, with 6 bases in between. The CDR3 runs to 13 residues.

This chain uses TRBV7-8 with TRBJ1-4; 8 positions match TRBD1. CDR1 SGHVS and CDR2 FQNEAQ come from the germline V gene. The CDR3 length is 15 residues. The J segment lost 7 bases and the V segment lost 5 bases, leaving 9 bases of the junction unmatched. The DNA for the CDR3 is TGTGCCAGCAGCGGGGACAGGCTGGCAGTTGAAAAACTGTTTTTT. Encoded protein: CASSGDRLAVEKLFF.

The gene calls are TRBV7-9 and TRBJ1-6; D remains ambiguous. CDR3 length: 14 amino acids. CDR1 is SEHNR, CDR2 FQNEAQ, per germline (reference sequence). V gave up 8 bases and J gave up 2 bases, with 10 bases separating them. The CDR3 DNA reads TGTGCCAGCGAGGCGGGTGCCTATAATTCACCCCTCCACTTT. Its protein is CASEAGAYNSPLHF.

The chain is built from TRBV19 and TRBJ2-1; possibly TRBD1 for D (5 bases). This CDR3 comprises 16 residues. Germline lookup yields CDR1 LNHDA and CDR2 SQIVND (reference sequence). V dropped 3 bases and J dropped 0 bases, with 12 bases sitting between them. DNA of the CDR3: TGTGCCAGTAGTATGAAGGGGATAGGCTCCTACAATGAGCAGTTCTTC. Translated, it gives CASSMKGIGSYNEQFF.

This clone was seen a few times. The chain recombines TRBV15 with TRBJ2-7; 7 bases are a match to TRBD2. Trimming cost V 3 bases and J 4 bases; bases outside gene matches: 15. This CDR3 region has 17 residues. CDR1 is LNHNV, CDR2 YYDKDF, per germline (reference sequence). The CDR3 reads CATSSLGSAGDKYEQYF. The CDR3 DNA is TGTGCCACCAGCAGTTTGGGTTCCGCGGGAGACAAATACGAGCAGTACTTC.

This clone was observed a few times. The chain has TRBV7-9 and TRBJ1-1; TRBD1 matches 7 bases. The V segment lost 5 bases and the J segment 5 bases; nucleotides outside the gene matches: 11. CDR1 and CDR2 (germline): SEHNR, FQNEAQ (reference sequence). The length of the CDR3 is 15 residues. CDR3 in amino acids: CASSPPGQVRTEAFF. CDR3 in DNA: TGTGCCAGCAGCCCTCCAGGACAGGTCCGAACTGAAGCTTTCTTT.

The genes are TRBV7-2 and TRBJ2-3, with 8 bases aligning to TRBD1. This CDR3 region has 15 residues. Germline values: CDR1 SGHTA, CDR2 FQGNSA. V was clipped by 4 bases and J by 5 bases; unmatched bases: 8. The CDR3 reads CASSYDRGFGDTQYF. CDR3 nucleotide sequence: TGTGCCAGCAGCTATGACAGGGGCTTCGGAGATACGCAGTATTTT.

The V call is TRBV28, the J call TRBJ1-2; 7 bases line up with TRBD1. The trim removed 7 bases at V and 2 bases at J, leaving 4 bases unmatched. There are 13 residues in the CDR3. CDR1 and CDR2 from the germline V gene are MDHEN and SYDVKM. CDR3: CASTPGQNYGYTF. DNA of the CDR3: TGTGCCAGCACACCGGGACAGAACTATGGCTACACCTTC.

The sample holds a few counts of this clone. This chain joins TRBV12-5 and TRBJ1-5, with D possibly matching TRBD1 (5 bases). Per the germline V gene, CDR1 is LGHNT and CDR2 is FRNRAP. Trimming took 1 base from V and 6 from J, leaving 10 bases between them. The CDR3 has 14 amino acids. The DNA for the CDR3 is TGTGCTAGTGGTTTGGACGGGGGAGGTCAGCCCCAGCATTTT. It translates to CASGLDGGGQPQHF.

V gene TRBV6-5 combines with J gene TRBJ2-7, with 10 bases fitting TRBD1. The V and J ends lost 6 bases and 3 bases, in that order; junction bases with no gene match: 2. There are 13 residues in the CDR3. Germline V gene data show CDR1 as MNHEY and CDR2 as SVGAGI. The CDR3 nucleotides are TGTGCCAGCAGCAGGGACAGGGGCTACGAGCAGTACTTC. It encodes CASSRDRGYEQYF.

This chain joins TRBV2 and TRBJ1-1; D might be TRBD1 (5 bases). The germline CDR1 and CDR2 sequences are SNHLY and FYNNEI. Trimming took off 7 bases at V and 7 bases at J, with 10 bases between the two ends. The CDR3 extends over 11 amino acids. The CDR3 sequence: CASKGAGEAFF. The CDR3 DNA sequence: TGTGCCAGCAAAGGGGCCGGTGAAGCTTTCTTT.

The CDR3 coding sequence is TGTGCCAGCAGTTTCCGGGAGTACACCGGGGAGCTGTTTTTT. This codes for CASSFREYTGELFF. The V call is TRBV28, the J call TRBJ2-2; D is perhaps TRBD2 (6 bases). Germline loops: CDR1 MDHEN, CDR2 SYDVKM. V lost 3 bases, J lost 3 bases, and 8 bases lay in between. This CDR3 comprises 14 residues.

A single count supports this clone. The chain joins TRBV2 to TRBJ2-7, with 11 bases fitting TRBD2. The ends lost 6 bases at V and 5 bases at J; junction bases unmatched: 6. The CDR3 spans 14 residues. Germline V CDR1 and CDR2: SNHLY, FYNNEI. DNA for the CDR3: TGTGCCAGCAGCCAACCGGGACTAGCGGACGAGCAGTACTTC. Its translation: CASSQPGLADEQYF.

The V and J genes are TRBV4-3 and TRBJ1-6; perhaps TRBD1 as D (6 bases). CDR1 is LGHNA and CDR2 is YSLEER in the germline V gene. Trimming pared 0 bases from V and 5 bases from J, leaving 8 bases between. This CDR3 is built from 15 residues. The CDR3 sequence is CASSQDRQDNSPLHF. The DNA of the CDR3 is TGCGCCAGCAGCCAAGATCGACAGGATAATTCACCCCTCCACTTT.

The CDR3 DNA reads as TGTGCCAGTAGTATTCAGGGGGCTAGGGCCAACGTCCTGACTTTC. The encoded protein is CASSIQGARANVLTF. The rearrangement joins TRBV19 to TRBJ2-6, with TRBD1 identical over 8 bases. The trim removed 3 bases at V and 5 bases at J, leaving 3 bases unmatched. The CDR3 has 15 residues. Looked up from germline, CDR1 is LNHDA and CDR2 is SQIVND (reference sequence).

The J gene is TRBJ1-4, the V gene TRBV29-1; 9 positions match TRBD1. Losses at the gene ends were 7 bases for V and 7 bases for J; bases not matched to a gene: 10. This CDR3 has 14 residues. Germline-derived CDR1 and CDR2 are SQVTM and ANQGSEA. The CDR3 spells CSAKDRGVSEKLFF. CDR3 DNA sequence: TGCAGCGCCAAGGACAGGGGAGTTTCTGAAAAACTGTTTTTT.

The chain has TRBV21-1 and TRBJ1-2; TRBD1 is the table's D call, not checked against the DNA. TRBV21-1 is noted as a pseudogene. This CDR3 is built from 15 residues. CDR3 residues: CASSPGTAANYGYTF. Written as DNA, the CDR3 is TGTGCCAGCAGCCCCGGGACAGCAGCTAACTATGGCTACACCTTC.

V usage is TRBV5-1 and J usage is TRBJ2-1, with TRBD1 matching over 10 bases. CDR3 length: 15 amino acids. CDR1 SGHRS and CDR2 YFSETQ come from the germline V gene. Trimming took 7 bases from V and 6 from J; bases not matched to a gene: 10. The CDR3 coding sequence is TGCGCCAGCGTCAGGGGGGACAGGGGTTCCAATGAGCAGTTCTTC. This codes for CASVRGDRGSNEQFF.

The V and J genes are TRBV7-9 and TRBJ2-7, with 9 bases identical to TRBD2. Unmatched junction bases numbered 8, after V lost 3 bases and J lost 2 bases. This CDR3 has 16 residues. Germline V gene data show CDR1 as SEHNR and CDR2 as FQNEAQ (reference sequence). CDR3 region: CASSFYGLAGPYEQYF. The CDR3 DNA sequence: TGTGCCAGCAGCTTCTACGGGCTAGCGGGGCCCTACGAGCAGTACTTC.

This clone was recorded only once. The rearrangement links TRBV30 to TRBJ1-2; 12 bases match TRBD1. The CDR3 has 13 residues. Germline V gene data show CDR1 as GTSNPN and CDR2 as SVGIG (reference sequence). Unmatched junction bases numbered 4, after V lost 3 bases and J lost 8 bases. CDR3 bases: TGTGCCTGGAGGGGGACAGGGGGCCGAGGCTACACCTTC. As protein: CAWRGTGGRGYTF.

J is TRBJ2-1 and V is TRBV11-3, with 7 bases aligning to TRBD2. V shed 3 bases, J shed 7 bases, and the junction held 6 bases outside the gene matches. Germline loops: CDR1 SGHNT, CDR2 YENEEA. The CDR3 has 14 residues. The CDR3 region has the DNA TGTGCCAGCAGCTTGTCGGCGGGAGTTAATGAGCAGTTCTTC. This codes for CASSLSAGVNEQFF.

The count of this clone is one. V and J are TRBV11-2 and TRBJ1-2; 10 nucleotides agree with TRBD1. The CDR3 is 15 amino acids. V was pared by 0 bases and J by 5 bases, with 3 bases of the junction left unmatched. Germline V gene data show CDR1 as SGHAT and CDR2 as FQNNGV. The CDR3, as DNA: TGTGCCAGCAGCTTAGAAGGGACAGGGGTGTATGGCTACACCTTC. Translating gives CASSLEGTGVYGYTF.

The chain joins TRBV24-1 to TRBJ1-5, with 7 bases matching TRBD1. The CDR3 sequence is 15 residues long. Per the germline V gene, CDR1 is KGHDR and CDR2 is SFDVKD. The junction had 13 bases not matched to a gene; V was cut back by 9 bases and J by 6 bases. The DNA of the CDR3 is TGTGCCACCGCTAAAGGGGGCTTGTCTAGTCAGCCCCAGCATTTT. It is translated as CATAKGGLSSQPQHF.